This T cell receptor (beta chain) was identified during a study of brain T cells in children with intractable seizures. The protocol was immunoSEQ multiplex PCR, while the TCRdb copy is restricted to in-frame clones and leaves out a portion. The top ten clones hold 3.8% of a sample with roughly 110,000 clones, approximately 94% of them seen once. The CDR3 covers 19 residues. Trimming took 0 bases from V and 4 from J; bases not matched to a gene: 10. Per germline, CDR1 SGHRS and CDR2 YFSETQ. At least one anti-epileptic drug was given before surgery. This chain joins TRBV5-1 and TRBJ2-3; 14 nucleotides line up with TRBD2. The sequencing used peripheral blood, collected at surgery. The source is a boy younger than two with hemimegalencephaly and intractable seizures. CDR3 bases: TGCGCCAGCAGCTTGGTTCCGGGACTAGCGGGGGCTAGGGCAGATACGCAGTATTTT. Amino acids: CASSLVPGLAGARADTQYF.